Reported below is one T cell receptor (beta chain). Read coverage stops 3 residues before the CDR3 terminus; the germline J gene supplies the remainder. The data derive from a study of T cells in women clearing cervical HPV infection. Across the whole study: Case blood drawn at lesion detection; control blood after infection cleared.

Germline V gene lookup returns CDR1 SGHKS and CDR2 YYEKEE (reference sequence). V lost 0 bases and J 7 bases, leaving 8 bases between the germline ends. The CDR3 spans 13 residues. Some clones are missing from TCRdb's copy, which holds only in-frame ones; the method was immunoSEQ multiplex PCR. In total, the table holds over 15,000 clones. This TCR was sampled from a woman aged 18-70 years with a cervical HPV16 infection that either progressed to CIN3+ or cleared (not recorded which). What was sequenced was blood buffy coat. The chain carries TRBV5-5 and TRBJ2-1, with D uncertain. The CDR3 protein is CASSLVGNNEQFF. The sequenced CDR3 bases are TGTGCCAGCAGCTTGGTCGGTAATAATGAG.